This T cell receptor beta chain emerged from a study of OX40 agonist ivuxolimab in advanced cancers. Study summary: With ivuxolimab, an agonistic anti-OX40 (CD134) antibody, patients were treated. The dose-escalation cohort had hepatocellular carcinoma, melanoma, renal cell or head and neck cancer. Antecedent anti-PD-1, anti-PD-L1 or anti-CTLA-4 therapy was permissible, with 35% to 40% having received some.

This clone was recorded a few times. CDR3 length: 13 residues. The V and J ends lost 5 bases and 5 bases respectively, with 12 bases between them. Germline loops: CDR1 MNHNS, CDR2 SASEGT. Data came from immunoSEQ multiplex PCR; TCRdb stores just in-frame clones and leaves some out. The sample contains around 50,000 clones, roughly four fifths of which appear only once. This chain joins TRBV6-1 and TRBJ1-2, with a weak D call TRBD1 (5 bases). This TCR was sampled from an adult with an advanced solid tumor such as melanoma, head and neck, liver or kidney cancer. Here the sequenced sample was CD4+ or CD8+ T cells sorted from blood, taken in a trial of the OX40 agonist ivuxolimab. Here the CDR3 DNA reads TGTGCCAGCAGTCTGGCCACAGGATATGGCTACACCTTC. Encoded protein: CASSLATGYGYTF.